A selection of T cell receptor beta chains follows, all from one sample in a study of blood T cell repertoires in COVID-19. Generated by immunoSEQ multiplex PCR, the TCRdb table keeps only in-frame clones and is missing some. The table shows about 82,000 clones, with roughly 78% occurring only once. Sequences were obtained from peripheral blood. These receptors were taken from a man aged 60 to 69 with COVID-19, enrolled during active disease. Each CDR3 is given with its conserved first and last residue. Fields, in order: D gene, J gene, clone size, CDR3 length, V gene, CDR3 DNA, CDR3 protein. A D gene is named only where the DNA matches it firmly. Expanded clones are given a class, and other clones once, few, many or no size at all.

D gene: TRBD1; J gene: TRBJ1-4; clone size: .; CDR3 length: 14; V gene: TRBV19; CDR3 DNA: TGTGCCAGTAGTAGGACAGGGGCGGATGAAAAACTGTTTTTT; CDR3 protein: CASSRTGADEKLFF
D gene: TRBD1; J gene: TRBJ2-1; clone size: .; CDR3 length: 14; V gene: TRBV5-1; CDR3 DNA: TGCGCCAGCACCCCGGACAGGGGGAACAATGAGCAGTTCTTC; CDR3 protein: CASTPDRGNNEQFF
D gene: .; J gene: TRBJ1-4; clone size: .; CDR3 length: 15; V gene: TRBV25-1; CDR3 DNA: TGTGCCAGCAGTTTTCTGGGGGCCACTAATGAAAAACTGTTTTTT; CDR3 protein: CASSFLGATNEKLFF
D gene: .; J gene: TRBJ2-7; clone size: few; CDR3 length: 15; V gene: TRBV5-1; CDR3 DNA: TGCGCCAGCAGACCAGGGATTAACGAAGTCTACGAGCAGTACTTC; CDR3 protein: CASRPGINEVYEQYF
D gene: .; J gene: TRBJ2-2; clone size: .; CDR3 length: 17; V gene: TRBV5-1; CDR3 DNA: TGCGCCAGCAGCTCGAATCTGAACAGGGCGAACACCGGGGAGCTGTTTTTT; CDR3 protein: CASSSNLNRANTGELFF
D gene: TRBD1; J gene: TRBJ2-3; clone size: .; CDR3 length: 16; V gene: TRBV7-8; CDR3 DNA: TGTGCCACGGGGACGCCGGGACAGGGGAGGACAGATACGCAGTATTTT; CDR3 protein: CATGTPGQGRTDTQYF
D gene: .; J gene: TRBJ2-7; clone size: .; CDR3 length: 16; V gene: TRBV9; CDR3 DNA: TGTGCCAGCAGCGTAATAGGCCTCGCGGATATTCGGGAGCAGTACTTC; CDR3 protein: CASSVIGLADIREQYF
D gene: TRBD2; J gene: TRBJ2-2; clone size: .; CDR3 length: 17; V gene: TRBV10-1; CDR3 DNA: TGCGCCAGCAGTGAGGCAATAGCGGGGGGTGCGGGCGGGGAGCTGTTTTTT; CDR3 protein: CASSEAIAGGAGGELFF
D gene: .; J gene: TRBJ2-3; clone size: once; CDR3 length: 16; V gene: TRBV27; CDR3 DNA: TGTGCCAGCAGTTCCCTTAACGGGGGACCTTTGGATACGCAGTATTTT; CDR3 protein: CASSSLNGGPLDTQYF
D gene: .; J gene: TRBJ2-5; clone size: once; CDR3 length: 13; V gene: TRBV2; CDR3 DNA: TGTGCCAGCAGTTCAGGGGTGTGGGAGACCCAGTACTTC; CDR3 protein: CASSSGVWETQYF
D gene: .; J gene: TRBJ2-2; clone size: .; CDR3 length: 14; V gene: TRBV21-1; CDR3 DNA: TGTGCCAGCAGCAAGCGGCAGAACACCGGGGAGCTGTTTTTT; CDR3 protein: CASSKRQNTGELFF
D gene: .; J gene: TRBJ2-5; clone size: .; CDR3 length: 14; V gene: TRBV9; CDR3 DNA: TGTGCCAGCAGCAAGATCGGGGGGCGGGAGACCCAGTACTTC; CDR3 protein: CASSKIGGRETQYF
D gene: .; J gene: TRBJ2-1; clone size: .; CDR3 length: 13; V gene: TRBV12-3/TRBV12-4; CDR3 DNA: TGTGCCAGCACCCTTCTCGGGACTCCCATGGAGTTCTTC; CDR3 protein: CASTLLGTPMEFF
D gene: .; J gene: TRBJ2-5; clone size: .; CDR3 length: 13; V gene: TRBV9; CDR3 DNA: TGTGCCAGCAGCGTCAACAGGCAAGAGACCCAGTACTTC; CDR3 protein: CASSVNRQETQYF
D gene: .; J gene: TRBJ2-2; clone size: .; CDR3 length: 12; V gene: TRBV12-3/TRBV12-4; CDR3 DNA: TGTGCCAGCAGCTTCAACACCGGGGAGCTGTTTTTT; CDR3 protein: CASSFNTGELFF
D gene: .; J gene: TRBJ2-3; clone size: .; CDR3 length: 15; V gene: TRBV7-2; CDR3 DNA: TGTGCCAGCAGCTTATCCGGTTCGCGCACAGATACGCAGTATTTT; CDR3 protein: CASSLSGSRTDTQYF
D gene: TRBD2; J gene: TRBJ2-1; clone size: .; CDR3 length: 17; V gene: TRBV6-2/TRBV6-3; CDR3 DNA: TGTGCCAGCAGTTACAATCAGTTACTAGCGGGGAGTAATGAGCAGTTCTTC; CDR3 protein: CASSYNQLLAGSNEQFF
D gene: TRBD2; J gene: TRBJ2-2; clone size: few; CDR3 length: 16; V gene: TRBV6-6; CDR3 DNA: TGTGCCAGCAGGCAGGGACTAACGGGGCTTATGGGGGAGCTGTTTTTT; CDR3 protein: CASRQGLTGLMGELFF